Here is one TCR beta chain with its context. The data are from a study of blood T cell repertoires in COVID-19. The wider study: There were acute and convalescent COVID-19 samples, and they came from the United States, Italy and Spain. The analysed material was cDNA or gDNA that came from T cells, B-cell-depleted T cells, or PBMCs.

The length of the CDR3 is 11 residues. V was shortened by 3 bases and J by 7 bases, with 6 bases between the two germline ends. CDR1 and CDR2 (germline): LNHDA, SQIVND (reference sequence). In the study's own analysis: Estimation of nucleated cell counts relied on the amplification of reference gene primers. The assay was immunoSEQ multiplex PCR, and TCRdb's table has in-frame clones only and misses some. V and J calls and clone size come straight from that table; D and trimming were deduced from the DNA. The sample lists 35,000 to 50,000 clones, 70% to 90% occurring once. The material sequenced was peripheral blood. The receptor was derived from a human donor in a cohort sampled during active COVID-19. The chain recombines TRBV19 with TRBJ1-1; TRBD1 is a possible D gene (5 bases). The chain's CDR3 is CASSIGGEAFF. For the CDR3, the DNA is TGTGCCAGTAGTATCGGGGGTGAAGCTTTCTTT.